The following is a T cell receptor (beta chain) sequence with its context. Antigen specificity is unknown. The data were obtained in a study of cytomegalovirus exposure and HLA in healthy donors. Overall study results and limits: For most TCR beta V segments, an earlier analysis put the productive rate at about 87% or about 30% of the time.

It was with 60 Vbeta and 13 Jbeta primers that the PCR ran. Using immunoSEQ multiplex PCR, the repertoire was profiled, and TCRdb retains in-frame clones only, with some absent. Of over 250,000 clones in the sample, more than 80% were seen once. J was trimmed by 1 base and V by 0 bases; bases with no gene match: 9. This CDR3 region has 18 residues. Per germline, CDR1 LGHNA and CDR2 YSLEER. The source of this sequence is a middle-aged man in good health and CMV-seropositive. Sequencing used PBMCs. V gene TRBV4-3 combines with J gene TRBJ2-5, with TRBD1 identical over 9 bases. The CDR3 DNA follows: TGCGCCAGCAGCCAAGATGCTATGACAGGGGGTACCCAAGAGACCCAGTACTTC. Residues: CASSQDAMTGGTQETQYF.